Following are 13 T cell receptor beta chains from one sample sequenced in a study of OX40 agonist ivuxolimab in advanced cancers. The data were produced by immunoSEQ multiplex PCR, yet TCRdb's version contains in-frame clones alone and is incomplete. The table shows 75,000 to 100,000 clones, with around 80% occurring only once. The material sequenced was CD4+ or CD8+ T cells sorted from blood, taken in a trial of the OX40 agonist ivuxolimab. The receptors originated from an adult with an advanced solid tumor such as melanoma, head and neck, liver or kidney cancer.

CDR3 nucleotide sequence: TGTGCCAGCAGCTTATACGGGGGGGGCGGGCGCCCCTCCTACAATGAGCAGTTCTTC. Translation: CASSLYGGGGRPSYNEQFF. The chain joins TRBV7-9 to TRBJ2-1; TRBD2 aligns across 8 bases. CDR1 and CDR2 (germline): SEHNR, FQNEAQ (reference sequence). The CDR3 has 19 residues. V lost 2 bases, J lost 0 bases, and 12 bases stayed unmatched.

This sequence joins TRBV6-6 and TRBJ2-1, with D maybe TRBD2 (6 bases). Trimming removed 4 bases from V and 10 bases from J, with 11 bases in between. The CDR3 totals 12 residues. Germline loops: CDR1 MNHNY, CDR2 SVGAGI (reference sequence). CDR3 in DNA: TGTGCCAGCAGTTTTAGCGGTAGGGAGCAGTTCTTC. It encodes CASSFSGREQFF.

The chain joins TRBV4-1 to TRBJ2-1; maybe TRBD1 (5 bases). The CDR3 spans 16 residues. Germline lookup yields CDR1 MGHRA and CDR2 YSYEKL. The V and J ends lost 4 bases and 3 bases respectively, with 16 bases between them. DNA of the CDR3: TGCGCCAGCAGCCTCTTTGGGGCAGGGATCTACAATGAGCAGTTCTTC. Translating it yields CASSLFGAGIYNEQFF.

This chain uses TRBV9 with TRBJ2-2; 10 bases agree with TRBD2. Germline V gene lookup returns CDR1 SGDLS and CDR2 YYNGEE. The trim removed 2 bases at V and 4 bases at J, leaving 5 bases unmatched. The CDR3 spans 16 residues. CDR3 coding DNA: TGTGCCAGCAGCGTCCTAGCGGGAGTCGGCACCGGGGAGCTGTTTTTT. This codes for CASSVLAGVGTGELFF.

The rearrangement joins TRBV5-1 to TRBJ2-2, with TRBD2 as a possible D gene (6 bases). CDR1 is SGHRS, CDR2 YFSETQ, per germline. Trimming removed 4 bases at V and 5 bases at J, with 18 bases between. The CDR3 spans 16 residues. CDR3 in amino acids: CASSAPGGVVTGELFF. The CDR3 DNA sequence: TGCGCCAGCAGCGCCCCTGGAGGGGTAGTAACCGGGGAGCTGTTTTTT.

CDR3 nucleotide sequence: TGCGCCAGCAGGCCAATAGAGACAGGGTCGGGTACCGGGGAGCTGTTTTTT. As protein: CASRPIETGSGTGELFF. This chain links TRBV5-1 with TRBJ2-2; TRBD1 matches at 7 bases. This CDR3 has 17 amino acids. The V gene's germline CDR1 is SGHRS and CDR2 YFSETQ. J gave up 5 bases and V 5 bases, and 15 bases lay outside the gene matches.

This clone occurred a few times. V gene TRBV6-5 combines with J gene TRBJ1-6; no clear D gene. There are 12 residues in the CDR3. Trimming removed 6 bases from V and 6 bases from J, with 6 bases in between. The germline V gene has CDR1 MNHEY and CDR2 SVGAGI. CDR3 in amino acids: CASRDGNSPLHF. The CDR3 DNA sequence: TGTGCCAGCAGGGACGGTAATTCACCCCTCCACTTT.

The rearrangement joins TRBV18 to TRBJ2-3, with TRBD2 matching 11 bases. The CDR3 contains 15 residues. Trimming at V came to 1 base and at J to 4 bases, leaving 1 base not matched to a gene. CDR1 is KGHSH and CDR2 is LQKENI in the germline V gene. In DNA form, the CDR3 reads TGTGCCAGCTCACCACGTAGCGGGGGGGCAGATACGCAGTATTTT. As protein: CASSPRSGGADTQYF.

CDR3 DNA: TGTGCCAGCAGCAAGGTAACGGGAGATACGCAGTATTTT. It is translated as CASSKVTGDTQYF. J is TRBJ2-3 and V is TRBV6-5; D gene unclear. Looked up from germline, CDR1 is MNHEY and CDR2 is SVGAGI. The ends were cut back, 6 bases at V and 5 bases at J, with 12 bases in the middle. CDR3 size: 13 residues.

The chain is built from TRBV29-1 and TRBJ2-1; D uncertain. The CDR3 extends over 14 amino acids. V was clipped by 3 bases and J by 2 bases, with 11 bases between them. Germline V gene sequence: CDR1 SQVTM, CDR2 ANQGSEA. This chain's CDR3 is CSVDGEITYNEQFF. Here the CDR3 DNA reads TGCAGCGTTGACGGAGAAATTACCTACAATGAGCAGTTCTTC.

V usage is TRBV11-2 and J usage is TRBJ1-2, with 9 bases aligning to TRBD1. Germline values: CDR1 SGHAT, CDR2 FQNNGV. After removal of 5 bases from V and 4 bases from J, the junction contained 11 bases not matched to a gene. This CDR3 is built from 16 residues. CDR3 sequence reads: CASSPRTGERGYGYTF. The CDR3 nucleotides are TGTGCCAGCAGCCCGCGGACAGGGGAGCGCGGCTATGGCTACACCTTC.

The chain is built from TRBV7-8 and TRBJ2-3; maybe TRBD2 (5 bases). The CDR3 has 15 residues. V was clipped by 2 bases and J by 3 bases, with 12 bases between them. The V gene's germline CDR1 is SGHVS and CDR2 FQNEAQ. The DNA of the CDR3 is TGTGCCAGCAGCTTATCGAGGGCTAAGACAGATACGCAGTATTTT. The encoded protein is CASSLSRAKTDTQYF. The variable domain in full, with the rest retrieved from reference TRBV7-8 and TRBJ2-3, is GAGVSQSPRYKVAKRGQDVALRCDPISGHVSLFWYQQALGQGPEFLTYFQNEAQLDKSGLPSDRFFAERPEGSVSTLKIQRTQQEDSAVYLCASSLSRAKTDTQYFGPGTRLTVL.

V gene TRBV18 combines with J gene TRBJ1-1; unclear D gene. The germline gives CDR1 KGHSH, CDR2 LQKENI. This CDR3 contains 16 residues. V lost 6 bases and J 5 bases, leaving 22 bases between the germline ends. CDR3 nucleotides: TGTGCCAGCTCCCCCCTTTGGAGGGCCCCTTATACTGAAGCTTTCTTT. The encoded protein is CASSPLWRAPYTEAFF.